The entry below gives a single T cell receptor beta chain sequence along with its context. Its antigen is unidentified. This sample is part of a study of OX40 agonist ivuxolimab in advanced cancers. Across the study: Melanoma, hepatocellular carcinoma, head and neck or renal cell cancer occurred in dose-escalation patients.

Points from the study as a whole: CD4+ and CD8+ T cells in blood underwent clonal expansion by week 6 at 0.1 to 3.0 mg/kg.

Assay: immunoSEQ multiplex PCR; the TCRdb copy retains only in-frame clones and omits some. The sample shows some 70,000 clones, roughly nine tenths of them seen only once. This CDR3 has 15 residues. Between the trimmed V and J ends, which lost 0 bases and 0 bases, there was a span of 7 bases. Per the germline V gene, CDR1 is ENHRY and CDR2 is SYGVKD. V is TRBV10-3 and J is TRBJ2-3, with no clear D. Sequences were derived from CD4+ or CD8+ T cells sorted from blood, sampled in a trial of the OX40 agonist ivuxolimab. The receptor was derived from an adult with an advanced solid tumor such as melanoma, head and neck, liver or kidney cancer. Here the CDR3 DNA reads TGTGCCATCAGTGAGTCGTATGACAGCACAGATACGCAGTATTTT. Encoded protein: CAISESYDSTDTQYF.